Below are 28 T cell receptor beta chains sequenced from a single sample in a study of molecular identifiers for immune sequencing clone quantification. TCRdb reanalysed the PCR reads using MiXCR and keeps one entry per CDR3 protein. Of about 640,000 distinct CDR3 sequences detected, 20% appear once; the ten largest clones hold 0.85% to 0.9%. The specimen sequenced was naive CD8+ T cells from blood, with Jurkat cell RNA spiked in. The subset is: FACS-sorted CD8+CD4-CCR7+CD45RA+ naive T cells. The receptors originated from a human donor in good health. Some libraries in this study had Jurkat cell RNA spiked in.

The chain has TRBV4-3 and TRBJ2-7, with D maybe TRBD2 (8 bases). V lost 4 bases and J 6 bases, leaving 28 bases between the germline ends. Germline V lookup: CDR1 LGHNA, CDR2 YSLEER. The CDR3 length is 18 residues. The CDR3 reads CASSPSGRGSGGPGEQYF. DNA for the CDR3: TGCGCCAGCAGCCCCTCGGGCAGGGGGAGCGGGGGCCCTGGCGAGCAGTACTTC.

This clonotype was seen many times. The V and J genes are TRBV2 and TRBJ2-3; D remains unclear. This CDR3 is 13 amino acids long. Per the germline V gene, CDR1 is SNHLY and CDR2 is FYNNEI. V was clipped by 3 bases and J by 5 bases, with 9 bases between them. As DNA, the CDR3 is TGTGCCAGCAGTGACAGTCCAGAAGATACGCAGTATTTT. Protein sequence: CASSDSPEDTQYF.

The chain employs TRBV18 and TRBJ2-7; no reliable D call. The V end lost 4 bases, the J end lost 6 bases, and 7 bases lay between the germline ends. CDR1 is KGHSH, CDR2 LQKENI, per germline. The CDR3 consists of 11 residues. CDR3 residues: CASSRAAEQYF. The CDR3 DNA reads TGTGCCAGCTCACGAGCCGCCGAGCAGTACTTC. The full variable domain, completed using reference TRBV18 and TRBJ2-7, is NAGVMQNPRHLVRRRGQEARLRCSPMKGHSHVYWYRQLPEEGLKFMVYLQKENIIDESGMPKERFSAEFPKEGPSILRIQQVVRGDSAAYFCASSRAAEQYFGPGTRLTVT.

A word on this clonotype: Since a much larger clone is just one base distant, this may be a read error. This chain joins TRBV4-3 and TRBJ1-4; D ambiguous. CDR1 and CDR2 from the germline V gene are LGHNA and YSLEER. The CDR3 consists of 15 residues. Trimming cost V 4 bases and J 0 bases, with 9 bases left between them. Here the CDR3 reads CASSRYKTTNEKLFF. The CDR3, as DNA: TGCGCCAGCAGCCGGTACAAGACAACTAATGAAAAACTGTTTTTT.

This clonotype was found a few times. The CDR3, as DNA: TGTGCCAGCAGTTACTCGGCACAGGGTCTCTATGGCTACACCTTC. Translated: CASSYSAQGLYGYTF. The chain carries TRBV6-5 and TRBJ1-2; weak D call: TRBD1 (6 bases). The germline CDR1 and CDR2 sequences are MNHEY and SVGAGI. This CDR3 is 15 amino acids long. The V and J ends lost 0 bases and 4 bases respectively, with 12 bases between them.

This chain joins TRBV11-2 and TRBJ2-2; 8 bases line up with TRBD1. J was trimmed by 5 bases and V by 5 bases; bases with no gene match: 7. The CDR3 runs to 15 residues. Germline V gene data show CDR1 as SGHAT and CDR2 as FQNNGV. CDR3 region: CASSPWTGRTGELFF. CDR3 coding DNA: TGTGCCAGCAGCCCCTGGACAGGGCGAACCGGGGAGCTGTTTTTT.

This clonotype was counted at least ten times. This chain joins TRBV19 and TRBJ1-5, with TRBD1 as a possible D gene (5 bases). The CDR3 spans 14 residues. Trimming left V 3 bases short and J 4 bases short, with 10 bases between. Germline V gene sequence: CDR1 LNHDA, CDR2 SQIVND (reference sequence). CDR3 in amino acids: CASSIPGLNQPQHF. Here the CDR3 DNA reads TGTGCCAGTAGTATTCCGGGGCTGAATCAGCCCCAGCATTTT.

This clonotype was seen a few times. V is TRBV7-6 and J is TRBJ2-1, with TRBD2 matching 8 bases. V trimming: 6 bases; J trimming: 5 bases; junction bases outside the gene matches: 9. CDR1 is SGHVS, CDR2 FNYEAQ, per germline. The CDR3 spans 15 residues. The CDR3 sequence is CASRAGTRLDNEQFF. The CDR3 DNA is TGTGCCAGCAGAGCCGGGACTAGGCTCGACAATGAGCAGTTCTTC.

V gene TRBV25-1 combines with J gene TRBJ2-5; perhaps TRBD1 as D (5 bases). Between the trimmed V and J ends, which lost 1 base and 1 base, there was a span of 10 bases. CDR1 MGHDK and CDR2 SYGVNS come from the germline V gene. The CDR3 is 15 residues long. The CDR3 reads CASSEWIGAQETQYF. CDR3 sequence (DNA): TGTGCCAGCAGTGAATGGATAGGGGCCCAAGAGACCCAGTACTTC.

Ten or more counts support this clonotype. The gene calls are TRBV6-5 and TRBJ2-3, with 11 positions matching TRBD2. CDR3 size: 15 residues. The germline V gene has CDR1 MNHEY and CDR2 SVGAGI. Trimming took 0 bases from V and 5 from J; bases not matched to a gene: 1. The CDR3 DNA sequence: TGTGCCAGCAGTTACTCTACTAGCGGGGGAGATACGCAGTATTTT. The encoded protein is CASSYSTSGGDTQYF.

J is TRBJ2-1 and V is TRBV7-9; 8 bases align to TRBD2. V was pared by 2 bases and J by 7 bases, with 13 bases of the junction left unmatched. CDR1 is SEHNR and CDR2 is FQNEAQ in the germline V gene (reference sequence). The CDR3 covers 17 residues. The CDR3 region is CASSLISGRASGNEQFF. In DNA, the CDR3 is TGTGCCAGCAGCTTAATTTCCGGGAGGGCGTCGGGGAATGAGCAGTTCTTC.

Worth noting for this clonotype: This may stem from a read error, because a much larger clone lies one nucleotide away. V is TRBV7-9 and J is TRBJ2-1; 10 bases are shared with TRBD2. V trimming: 1 base; J trimming: 13 bases; junction bases outside the gene matches: 16. The germline gives CDR1 SEHNR, CDR2 FQNEAQ (reference sequence). CDR3 length: 17 residues. This CDR3 reads CASSLGVASGSSETQFF. The CDR3 bases are TGTGCCAGCAGCTTAGGGGTGGCTAGCGGGAGTTCGGAGACCCAGTTCTTC.

This sequence joins TRBV19 and TRBJ1-5; TRBD1 agrees at 8 bases. This CDR3 has 17 amino acids. The germline V gene has CDR1 LNHDA and CDR2 SQIVND (reference sequence). J was trimmed by 0 bases and V by 6 bases; bases with no gene match: 10. CDR3 coding DNA: TGTGCCAGTAGGCCGGACAGGGAGCCATATAGCAATCAGCCCCAGCATTTT. Translating gives CASRPDREPYSNQPQHF.

This clonotype showed up many times. This chain uses TRBV28 with TRBJ2-3, with D unclear. Trimming shortened V by 3 bases and J by 2 bases, and 12 bases separated the two germline ends. Germline CDR1 and CDR2: MDHEN and SYDVKM. This CDR3 comprises 15 residues. CDR3 DNA: TGTGCCAGCAGTTTTTTCTCTTCCGACACAGATACGCAGTATTTT. This encodes CASSFFSSDTDTQYF.

The chain recombines TRBV27 with TRBJ2-7; D possibly uses TRBD1 or TRBD2 (6 bases each). In germline, CDR1 is MNHEY, CDR2 SMNVEV (reference sequence). Trimming removed 0 bases at V and 0 bases at J, with 9 bases between. The CDR3 is 15 residues long. CDR3 loop: CASSLSGGVSYEQYF. The CDR3 nucleotides are TGTGCCAGCAGTTTATCGGGGGGCGTCTCCTACGAGCAGTACTTC.

The chain is built from TRBV16 and TRBJ1-2, with a possible D match to TRBD1 (5 bases). Germline-derived CDR1 and CDR2 are KGHSY and FQNENV. Trimming shortened V by 0 bases and J by 2 bases, and 16 bases separated the two germline ends. The CDR3 sequence is 17 residues long. CDR3: CASSQSGAQAENYGYTF. CDR3 DNA sequence: TGTGCCAGCAGCCAATCAGGAGCACAGGCCGAGAACTATGGCTACACCTTC.

The chain recombines TRBV28 with TRBJ2-1, with D tentatively TRBD2 (5 bases). V dropped 7 bases and J dropped 4 bases, with 14 bases sitting between them. The CDR3 has 14 amino acids. CDR1 and CDR2 from the germline V gene are MDHEN and SYDVKM. CDR3 sequence: CASTPYSGYNEQFF. The DNA for the CDR3 is TGTGCCAGCACCCCCTACTCGGGATACAATGAGCAGTTCTTC.

In its sample, this clonotype was seen many times. J is TRBJ2-7 and V is TRBV20-1; D not resolved. The CDR3 has 15 amino acids. Germline lookup yields CDR1 DFQATT and CDR2 SNEGSKA (reference sequence). Trimming removed 1 base at V and 0 bases at J, with 13 bases between. In DNA form, the CDR3 reads TGCAGTGCTAGAGTGAGAGCAGATAGCTCCTACGAGCAGTACTTC. It encodes CSARVRADSSYEQYF.

Regarding this clonotype: A much larger clone lies one base from this, so it may be a read error. The rearrangement joins TRBV5-6 to TRBJ2-3, with TRBD1 matching over 7 bases. Looked up from germline, CDR1 is SGHDT and CDR2 is YYEEEE. This CDR3 has 15 amino acids. This chain's CDR3 is CANSLRSRGPDTQYF. CDR3 bases: TGTGCCAACAGCTTGAGGTCGAGGGGGCCAGATACGCAGTATTTT.

This clonotype was counted ten times or more. The chain carries TRBV27 and TRBJ2-7; TRBD2 is a possible D gene (6 bases). Germline CDR1 is MNHEY and CDR2 is SMNVEV (reference sequence). Deletions cut 6 bases from V and 3 bases from J, with 9 bases between. The CDR3 covers 12 residues. The CDR3 DNA reads as TGTGCCAGCAGCTCGGGACTCTACGAGCAGTACTTC. Its protein is CASSSGLYEQYF.

This clonotype showed up many times. The rearrangement uses TRBV6-2 or TRBV6-3 and TRBJ2-4; maybe TRBD1 (5 bases). CDR1 and CDR2 (germline): MNHEY, SVGEGT. V was clipped by 4 bases and J by 1 base, with 17 bases between them. This CDR3 has 17 amino acids. CDR3 amino acids: CASSSREVLWAKNIQYF. The CDR3 bases are TGTGCCAGCAGTTCCAGGGAAGTCCTATGGGCCAAAAACATTCAGTACTTC.

The V gene is TRBV14, the J gene TRBJ2-1; D is ambiguous. Trimming shortened V by 1 base and J by 3 bases, and 10 bases separated the two germline ends. Germline V lookup: CDR1 SGHDN, CDR2 FVKESK. This CDR3 is built from 15 residues. CDR3 sequence reads: CASSQVGSYYNEQFF. As DNA, the CDR3 is TGTGCCAGCAGCCAAGTCGGCAGCTACTACAATGAGCAGTTCTTC. Full variable domain (missing parts from reference TRBV14 and TRBJ2-1): EAGVTQFPSHSVIEKGQTVTLRCDPISGHDNLYWYRRVMGKEIKFLLHFVKESKQDESGMPNNRFLAERTGGTYSTLKVQPAELEDSGVYFCASSQVGSYYNEQFFGPGTRLTVL.

This clonotype was counted many times. The chain recombines TRBV29-1 with TRBJ2-2; D perhaps matches TRBD1 (7 bases). V lost 1 base and J lost 7, with 13 bases in between. CDR1 and CDR2 (germline): SQVTM, ANQGSEA. This CDR3 spans 14 amino acids. Here the CDR3 reads CSVEGGTADGELFF. CDR3 in DNA: TGCAGCGTTGAAGGCGGGACAGCTGACGGGGAGCTGTTTTTT.

This clonotype came up many times. This chain uses TRBV4-2 with TRBJ2-7; 7 bases fit TRBD1. Trimming at V came to 0 bases and at J to 3 bases, leaving 2 bases not matched to a gene. This CDR3 comprises 14 residues. Germline V CDR1 and CDR2: LGHNA, YNFKEQ. In nucleotides, the CDR3 is TGTGCCAGCAGCCAAGAGGGACAGTTCTACGAGCAGTACTTC. This codes for CASSQEGQFYEQYF.

Many counts were recorded for this clonotype. The chain joins TRBV9 to TRBJ2-1; 7 bases are shared with TRBD2. Trimming at V came to 1 base and at J to 2 bases, leaving 3 bases not matched to a gene. The CDR3 covers 15 residues. CDR1 and CDR2 from the germline V gene are SGDLS and YYNGEE. The CDR3 DNA follows: TGTGCCAGCAGCGTAAGCAGCGGGGCCTACAATGAGCAGTTCTTC. Translation: CASSVSSGAYNEQFF.

In this sample, this clonotype turned up many times. The V call is TRBV11-2, the J call TRBJ2-1; D is uncertain. V lost 4 bases and J lost 8, with 18 bases in between. From germline, CDR1 is SGHAT and CDR2 FQNNGV. The CDR3 sequence is 15 residues long. CDR3 in DNA: TGTGCCAGCAGCTCTTCCAACTTAGCTCGGGATGAGCAGTTCTTC. This codes for CASSSSNLARDEQFF.

Here the CDR3 reads CASSATGQGVETQYF. In DNA, the CDR3 is TGTGCCAGCAGCGCCACGGGACAGGGGGTTGAGACCCAGTACTTC. The chain combines TRBV9 with TRBJ2-5, with TRBD1 matching over 11 bases. Trimming at V came to 3 bases and at J to 5 bases, leaving 6 bases not matched to a gene. Germline V gives CDR1 SGDLS, CDR2 YYNGEE. The CDR3 is 15 amino acids.

This clonotype was counted ten times or more. The V and J genes are TRBV30 and TRBJ1-1, with D possibly TRBD1 on 6 matching bases. The V end lost 2 bases, the J end lost 1 base, and 11 bases lay between the germline ends. Germline V gene data show CDR1 as GTSNPN and CDR2 as SVGIG (reference sequence). CDR3 size: 14 residues. This chain's CDR3 is CAWSPGHSNTEAFF. The CDR3 nucleotides are TGTGCCTGGAGTCCGGGACATTCGAACACTGAAGCTTTCTTT.